The T cell receptor (beta chain) under discussion was sequenced for a study of neurological immune-mediated disorders. A single record per CDR3 protein comes from TCRdb applying MiXCR to the 5' RACE reads. The data contain 55,000 to 65,000 distinct CDR3 sequences, about an eighth of them singletons. The germline gives CDR1 DFQATT, CDR2 SNEGSKA (reference sequence). The CDR3 spans 13 residues. The V gene end was trimmed by 5 bases and the J gene end by 6 bases; junction bases not matched to a gene: 9. This clonotype was counted many times. The chain is built from TRBV20-1 and TRBJ2-7; TRBD2 agrees at 8 bases. This receptor was obtained from a woman in her sixties with HTLV-1-associated myelopathy (HAM/TSP). The specimen sequenced was PBMCs. The CDR3 DNA sequence: TGCAGTGCTTCTACTAGCGGCAAGACCGAGCAGTACTTC. Its translation: CSASTSGKTEQYF.